These T cell receptor beta chains were read from a single sample in a study of CD8 T cells in ankylosing spondylitis. MiXCR, run by TCRdb on the 5' RACE reads, gives a single entry per CDR3 protein. The table has some 330,000 distinct CDR3 sequences, roughly 8% seen once. Sequencing input: blood, either unsorted or a sorted T cell fraction (not recorded which). The receptors derive from a male donor with ankylosing spondylitis. CDR3s include the opening cysteine and the closing phenylalanine or tryptophan. A D gene is named only where the DNA matches it firmly. Expanded clones are given a class, and other clones once, few, many or no size at all.

TRBJ2-2 | TRBV12-3/TRBV12-4 | - | many | 11 | TGTGCCAGCGGAGAGTTCGGGGAGCTGTTTTTT | CASGEFGELFF
TRBJ2-7 | TRBV28 | - | few | 15 | TGTGCCAGCAGTTTACCCGACAGTGTGCCTAGGGAGCAGTACTTC | CASSLPDSVPREQYF
TRBJ2-7 | TRBV5-1 | TRBD2 | - | 16 | TGCGCCAGCGGCCGAACTAGCGGTAGGAGCTCCTACGAGCAGTACTTC | CASGRTSGRSSYEQYF
TRBJ2-6 | TRBV10-3 | - | many | 14 | TGTGCCATCAGTGGAGCGAGTGGGGCCAACGTCCTGACTTTC | CAISGASGANVLTF
TRBJ1-2 | TRBV12-3/TRBV12-4 | - | - | 13 | TGTGCCAGCAGTTTGCCCGGGCGAGTCGACTACACCTTC | CASSLPGRVDYTF
TRBJ2-1 | TRBV12-3/TRBV12-4 | TRBD2 | - | 15 | TGTGCCAGCAGTGGCCTAGCGGGAATCAACAATGAGCAGTTCTTC | CASSGLAGINNEQFF
TRBJ2-2 | TRBV29-1 | TRBD1 | many | 13 | TGCAGCGTTGGACAGGGCATCACCGGGGAGCTGTTTTTT | CSVGQGITGELFF
TRBJ2-1 | TRBV11-2 | TRBD1 | many | 15 | TGTGCCAGCAGGGAGGACAGGGGGATACACAATGAGCAGTTCTTC | CASREDRGIHNEQFF
TRBJ2-3 | TRBV29-1 | - | many | 11 | TGCAGCGCGCTAACCGGGGATACGCAGTATTTT | CSALTGDTQYF
TRBJ2-5 | TRBV6-1 | - | - | 19 | TGTGCCAGCAGCCCCCTTTGGGGGGGCGGAGGCGGACGGCAAGAGACCCAGTACTTC | CASSPLWGGGGGRQETQYF
TRBJ2-1 | TRBV7-9 | TRBD2 | - | 15 | TGTGCCAGCAGCCCGCGCCAAGCGGGAGCCCTAGAGCAGTTCTTC | CASSPRQAGALEQFF
TRBJ2-7 | TRBV29-1 | TRBD2 | few | 15 | TGCAGCGTACTGCTAGCGGGGCGAAGCTCCTACGAGCAGTACTTC | CSVLLAGRSSYEQYF
TRBJ2-3 | TRBV7-2 | TRBD2 | many | 15 | TGTGCCAGCAGCCAGGGACTAGCAGGGACAGATACGCAGTATTTT | CASSQGLAGTDTQYF